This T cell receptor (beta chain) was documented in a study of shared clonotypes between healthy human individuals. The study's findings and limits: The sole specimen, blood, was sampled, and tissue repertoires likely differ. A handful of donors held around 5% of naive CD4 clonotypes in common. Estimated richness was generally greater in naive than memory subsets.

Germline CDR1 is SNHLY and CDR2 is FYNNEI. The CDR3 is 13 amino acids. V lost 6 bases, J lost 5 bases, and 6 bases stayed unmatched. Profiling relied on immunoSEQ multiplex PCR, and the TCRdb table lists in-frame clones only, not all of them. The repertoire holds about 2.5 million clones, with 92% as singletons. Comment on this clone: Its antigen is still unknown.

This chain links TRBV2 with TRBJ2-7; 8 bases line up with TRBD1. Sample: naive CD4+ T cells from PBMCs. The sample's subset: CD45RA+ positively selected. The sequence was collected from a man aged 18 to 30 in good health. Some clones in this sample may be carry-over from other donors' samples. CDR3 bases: TGTGCCAGCAGAGGACAGGGCTTAAACGAGCAGTACTTC. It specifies CASRGQGLNEQYF.